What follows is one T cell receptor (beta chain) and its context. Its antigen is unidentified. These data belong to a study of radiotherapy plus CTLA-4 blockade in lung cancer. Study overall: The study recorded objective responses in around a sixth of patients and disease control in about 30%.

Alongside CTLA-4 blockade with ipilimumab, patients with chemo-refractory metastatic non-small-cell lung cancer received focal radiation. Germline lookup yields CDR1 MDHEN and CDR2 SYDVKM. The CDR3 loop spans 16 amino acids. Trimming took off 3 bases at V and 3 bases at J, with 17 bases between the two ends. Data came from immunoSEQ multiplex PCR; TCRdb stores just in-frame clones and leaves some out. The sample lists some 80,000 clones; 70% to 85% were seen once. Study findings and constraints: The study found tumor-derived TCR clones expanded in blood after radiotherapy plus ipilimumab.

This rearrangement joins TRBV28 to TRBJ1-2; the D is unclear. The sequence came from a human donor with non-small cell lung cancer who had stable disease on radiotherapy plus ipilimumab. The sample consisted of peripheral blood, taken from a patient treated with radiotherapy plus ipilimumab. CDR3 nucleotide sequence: TGTGCCAGCAGTTTGAGGACCCAGACGGTCTACTATGGCTACACCTTC. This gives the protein CASSLRTQTVYYGYTF.